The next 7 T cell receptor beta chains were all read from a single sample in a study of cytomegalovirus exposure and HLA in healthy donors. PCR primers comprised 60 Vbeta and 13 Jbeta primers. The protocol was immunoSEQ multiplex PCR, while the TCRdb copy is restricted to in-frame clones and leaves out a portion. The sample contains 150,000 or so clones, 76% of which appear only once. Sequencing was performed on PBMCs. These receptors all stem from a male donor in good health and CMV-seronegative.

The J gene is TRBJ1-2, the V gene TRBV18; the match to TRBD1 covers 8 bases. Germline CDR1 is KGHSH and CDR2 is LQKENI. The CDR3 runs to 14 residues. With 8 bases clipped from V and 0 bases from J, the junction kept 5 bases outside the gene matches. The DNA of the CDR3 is TGTGCCAGCACGGGACAGGAGACTAACTATGGCTACACCTTC. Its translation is CASTGQETNYGYTF.

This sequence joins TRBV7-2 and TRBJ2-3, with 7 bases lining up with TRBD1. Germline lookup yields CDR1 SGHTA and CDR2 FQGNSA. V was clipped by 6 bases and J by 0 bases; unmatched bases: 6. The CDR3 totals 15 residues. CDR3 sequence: CASRKQQGSTDTQYF. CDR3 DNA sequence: TGTGCCAGCAGAAAACAACAGGGGAGCACAGATACGCAGTATTTT.

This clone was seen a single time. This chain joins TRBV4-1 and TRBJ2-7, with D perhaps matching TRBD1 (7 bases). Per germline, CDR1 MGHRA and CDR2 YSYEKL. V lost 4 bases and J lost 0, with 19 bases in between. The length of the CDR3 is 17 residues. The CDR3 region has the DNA TGCGCCAGCAGCCCCATGGCGGGACAGTCAAGCTCCTACGAGCAGTACTTC. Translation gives CASSPMAGQSSSYEQYF.

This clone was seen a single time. CDR3: CASSPAGTVEAFF. In DNA form, the CDR3 reads TGTGCCAGCAGCCCGGCCGGGACAGTTGAAGCTTTCTTT. The chain carries TRBV28 and TRBJ1-1; TRBD1 matches at 7 bases. The CDR3 has 13 amino acids. In germline, CDR1 is MDHEN, CDR2 SYDVKM. The V segment lost 6 bases and the J segment 7 bases; nucleotides outside the gene matches: 8.

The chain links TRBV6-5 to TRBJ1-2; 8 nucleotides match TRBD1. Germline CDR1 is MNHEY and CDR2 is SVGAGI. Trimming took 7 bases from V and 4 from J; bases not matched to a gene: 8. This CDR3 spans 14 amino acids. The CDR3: CASNPGGTGYGYTF. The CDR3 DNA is TGTGCCAGCAATCCAGGGGGCACGGGCTATGGCTACACCTTC.

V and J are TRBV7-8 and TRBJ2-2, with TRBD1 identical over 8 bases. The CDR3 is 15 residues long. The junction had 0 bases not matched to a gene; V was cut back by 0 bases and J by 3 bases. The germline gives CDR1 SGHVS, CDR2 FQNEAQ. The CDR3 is CASSLATGDTGELFF. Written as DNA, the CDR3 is TGTGCCAGCAGCTTAGCGACAGGGGACACCGGGGAGCTGTTTTTT. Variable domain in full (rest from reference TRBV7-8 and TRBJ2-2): GAGVSQSPRYKVAKRGQDVALRCDPISGHVSLFWYQQALGQGPEFLTYFQNEAQLDKSGLPSDRFFAERPEGSVSTLKIQRTQQEDSAVYLCASSLATGDTGELFFGEGSRLTVL.

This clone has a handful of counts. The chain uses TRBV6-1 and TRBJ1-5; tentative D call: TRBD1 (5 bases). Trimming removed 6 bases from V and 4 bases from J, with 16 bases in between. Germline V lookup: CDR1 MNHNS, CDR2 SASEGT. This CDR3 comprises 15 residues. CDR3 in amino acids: CASSLVGGTNQPQHF. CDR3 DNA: TGTGCCAGCAGCCTAGTGGGAGGGACTAATCAGCCCCAGCATTTT.